The TCR beta chain under discussion was sequenced for a study of Ad26.COV2.S vaccination and SARS-CoV-2 variants. Study background: Participant was drawn from the COV1001 Ad26.COV2.S trial arm. Intramuscularly, Ad26.COV2.S was given either once or twice, 56 days apart. Points from the study as a whole: The authors reported substantial breadth in spike-specific CD8+ and CD4+ T cell responses after vaccination.

Remarks on this clone: Its cognate antigen is unknown.

Noted treatment: around 19 received Ad26.COV2.S at low or high dose, single or two shots; five or six received placebo; per-sample allocation not given. Sampling happened 63 days after the first vaccine or placebo injection. A Boston donor was an adult aged 18-55 years. Clones were read by immunoSEQ multiplex PCR, and TCRdb kept only the in-frame ones, dropping some. The table includes roughly 350,000 clones, around nine tenths detected once. From germline, CDR1 is MDHEN and CDR2 SYDVKM. V gave up 0 bases and J gave up 8 bases, with 8 bases separating them. The CDR3 is made up of 13 amino acids. This TCR was recovered from a person between 18 and 65 years old who received the Ad26.COV2.S COVID-19 vaccine or a placebo. This rearrangement joins TRBV28 to TRBJ1-3, with no clear D. Sequencing was performed on peripheral blood, taken in a trial of Ad26.COV2.S vaccine versus placebo. The CDR3 DNA follows: TGTGCCAGCAGTTTATGGCCCCAGCACACCATATATTTT. It is translated as CASSLWPQHTIYF.